This T cell receptor (beta chain) was identified in a study of cytomegalovirus exposure and HLA in healthy donors (TCRdb year 2017). About the study as a whole: According to a later analysis, one platform produced both the 110 or so validation repertoires and the 700 or so repertoires of the first cohort. To predict cytomegalovirus infection status, the study combined high-throughput TCR immunosequencing, statistical association of individual TCRs with disease status, and machine learning. A separate validation cohort of more than 100 different subjects was used in addition to the roughly 670-subject first cohort. The study aimed to test whether signatures of past pathogen exposure could be identified by cataloging public T cell receptors. The paper's findings and limits, for the study overall: The classifier was reported to diagnose cytomegalovirus status with high specificity and sensitivity in both the original cohort and the validation cohort. A few of the identified cytomegalovirus-associated TCR beta chains were confirmed in vitro to be specific for cytomegalovirus antigens. Of the cluster scores, roughly 93% were above 0 in a later analysis, which found that TCRs clustered in the first cohort also tended to co-occur in the approximately 120 validation repertoires. According to the authors, the approach could potentially be generalized to other disease states and immunological phenotypes. The study gave a list of more than 150 TCR beta chains associated with cytomegalovirus. Most TCR sequences were seen in very few donors, while some public TCRs were found in many individuals. A later analysis lacked HLA typing for the validation cohort, so it scored co-occurrence in that cohort across all 130 or so repertoires.

On this clone itself: This receptor's antigen is unknown. Base qualities are not provided; no much larger clone lies one nucleotide away.

V and J lose 2 bases and 5 bases, and a span of 17 bases separates them. Inclusive of the bounding cysteine and phenylalanine, the CDR3 is 16 residues long. CDR3 DNA only is kept here, 48 bases in frame from base 1. CDR1 MNHEY and CDR2 SVGAGI were looked up in the germline V gene. Library construction relied on the immunoSEQ multiplex PCR assay. The authors' analysis ran thus. A statistical classification framework was built to diagnose cytomegalovirus status from the catalog of TCR beta chain sequences. The table was pulled from immuneACCESS by TCRdb, which kept in-frame rearrangements only. Such tables lose some clones; where checked, under half of the loss comes from unresolved V genes, and the rest has no known cause. The V and J calls and the clone size are those of that table, but D and trimming were determined from the DNA. The sample table shows around 250,000 clones, and around 91% are seen once. In total, the top ten clones hold under 0.4% of the sample.

Separate from the approximately 700-subject first cohort, the validation cohort of about 120 subjects was the group to which the donors belonged. Here the chain combines TRBV6-5 and TRBJ2-3; a confident D gene designation cannot be given. The specimen was PBMCs. The clonotype comes from a young woman in good health and CMV-seronegative. The nucleotides are TGTGCCAGCAGTTACGCCGGAGCGTCCCTTGAAGATACGCAGTATTTT. Protein translation: CASSYAGASLEDTQYF.